The 13 T cell receptor beta chains given below trace back to one sample, sequenced in a study of spatial heterogeneity in lung cancer. TCRdb passed the 5' RACE reads through MiXCR, listing each CDR3 protein once. The sample consists of around 110,000 distinct CDR3 sequences, 12% of them appearing once. The time point denotes: blood at routine non-recurrence follow-up after resection. Material for sequencing was whole RNA from tumor, nontumor lung or frozen PBMC, left unsorted. Material: PBMCs, obtained at follow-up. All receptors derive from a male donor with early-stage non-small cell lung cancer.

The J gene is TRBJ1-4, the V gene TRBV28; maybe TRBD1 (5 bases). The V gene's germline CDR1 is MDHEN and CDR2 SYDVKM. V was cut by 2 bases and J by 6 bases, with 13 bases left in between. This CDR3 spans 15 amino acids. CDR3 sequence reads: CASSLGAVGDEKLFF. The DNA for the CDR3 is TGTGCCAGCAGTTTAGGTGCAGTGGGGGATGAAAAACTGTTTTTT.

J is TRBJ1-1 and V is TRBV12-3 or TRBV12-4; tentative D call: TRBD1 (5 bases). V lost 3 bases and J lost 0, with 11 bases in between. The CDR3 loop spans 15 amino acids. The CDR3: CASSFIQGMNTEAFF. The CDR3 DNA reads TGTGCCAGCAGTTTCATTCAGGGTATGAACACTGAAGCTTTCTTT.

The chain combines TRBV10-3 with TRBJ2-1; D remains ambiguous. Trimming shortened V by 2 bases and J by 13 bases, and 9 bases separated the two germline ends. Germline-derived CDR1 and CDR2 are ENHRY and SYGVKD. The CDR3 runs 11 residues. The CDR3 region is CAISEKEIQFF. The CDR3 coding sequence is TGTGCCATCAGTGAGAAGGAGATACAGTTCTTC.

The table lists this clonotype with many counts. The CDR3 spells CASSERGGGNQPQHF. DNA for the CDR3: TGTGCCAGCAGTGAGAGAGGGGGCGGAAATCAGCCCCAGCATTTT. The genes are TRBV6-6 and TRBJ1-5; 7 bases map to TRBD1. The CDR3 contains 15 residues. After removal of 5 bases from V and 4 bases from J, the junction contained 8 bases not matched to a gene. Germline V CDR1 and CDR2: MNHNY, SVGAGI (reference sequence).

The table lists this clonotype with a count of one. The genes are TRBV28 and TRBJ2-7; D call uncertain. Germline values: CDR1 MDHEN, CDR2 SYDVKM. This CDR3 has 15 amino acids. Trimming took off 3 bases at V and 3 bases at J, with 15 bases between the two ends. The DNA of the CDR3 is TGTGCCAGCAGTTTTGGTTGGCAGATGAACTACGAGCAGTACTTC. Its protein is CASSFGWQMNYEQYF.

This clonotype was detected only a few times. This rearrangement joins TRBV28 to TRBJ2-1, with TRBD1 identical over 10 bases. Germline-derived CDR1 and CDR2 are MDHEN and SYDVKM. The CDR3 is 15 residues long. With 6 bases clipped from V and 7 bases from J, the junction kept 9 bases outside the gene matches. CDR3 bases: TGTGCCAGCAGGACCGGGACAGGGGAGGGGAATGAGCAGTTCTTC. Translation gives CASRTGTGEGNEQFF.

Many counts were recorded for this clonotype. The rearrangement links TRBV18 to TRBJ1-6; D unresolved. This CDR3 comprises 15 residues. CDR1 is KGHSH, CDR2 LQKENI, per germline. With 8 bases removed from V and 0 bases from J, the gap between germline ends came to 11 bases. The CDR3 DNA reads TGTGCCAGCAGTCCCGGGAGCTCCTATAATTCACCCCTCCACTTT. It is translated as CASSPGSSYNSPLHF.

Only a few counts were recorded for this clonotype. This chain links TRBV5-6 with TRBJ2-7; a weak D match, TRBD1 (6 bases). The germline V and J ends were trimmed by 4 bases and 4 bases, with 15 bases remaining between them. From germline, CDR1 is SGHDT and CDR2 YYEEEE. The CDR3 has 14 amino acids. The CDR3 nucleotides read TGTGCCAGCAGCAGCCCGGGACATACATACGAGCAGTACTTC. This translates into CASSSPGHTYEQYF.

This clonotype has just a few counts. The genes are TRBV4-3 and TRBJ2-1, with D possibly matching TRBD2 (6 bases). The CDR3 has 12 amino acids. Germline loops: CDR1 LGHNA, CDR2 YSLEER. V was clipped by 1 base and J by 10 bases, with 8 bases between them. CDR3 loop: CASSQGRGEQFF. The CDR3 nucleotides are TGCGCCAGCAGCCAAGGCCGGGGGGAGCAGTTCTTC.

This clonotype has a count of ten or more. CDR3 in amino acids: CASSFGSFEQFF. The CDR3 region has the DNA TGTGCCAGCAGTTTCGGTAGCTTTGAGCAGTTCTTC. The chain has TRBV6-2 or TRBV6-3 and TRBJ2-1; D remains ambiguous. Germline values: CDR1 MNHEY, CDR2 SVGEGT. Trimming left V 4 bases short and J 9 bases short, with 10 bases between. The length of the CDR3 is 12 residues.

Here the CDR3 DNA reads TGTGCCAGCAGTTCCGGGACAGGGGCGACTGGAAACACCATATATTTT. Amino acid sequence: CASSSGTGATGNTIYF. The chain uses TRBV5-4 and TRBJ1-3; TRBD1 matches 10 bases. Germline assignment: CDR1 SGHNT and CDR2 YYREEE (reference sequence). The V segment lost 5 bases and the J segment 2 bases; nucleotides outside the gene matches: 7. The CDR3 extends over 16 amino acids.

This clonotype came up many times. This sequence joins TRBV20-1 and TRBJ2-1; 10 bases line up with TRBD2. This CDR3 spans 14 amino acids. V shed 1 base and J 3 bases; nucleotides not matched to a gene: 0. Germline lookup yields CDR1 DFQATT and CDR2 SNEGSKA (reference sequence). The CDR3 DNA sequence: TGCAGTGCTAGAGCTAGCGGGAGCTACAATGAGCAGTTCTTC. It yields the protein CSARASGSYNEQFF.

This clonotype was seen many times. This chain joins TRBV7-2 and TRBJ2-3; the D gene is possibly TRBD2 (5 bases). Trimming removed 5 bases from V and 7 bases from J, with 16 bases in between. CDR1 SGHTA and CDR2 FQGNSA come from the germline V gene. This CDR3 is built from 14 residues. CDR3 residues: CASSLPTRSYTQYF. DNA for the CDR3: TGTGCCAGCAGCCTACCTACTAGATCCTATACGCAGTATTTT.